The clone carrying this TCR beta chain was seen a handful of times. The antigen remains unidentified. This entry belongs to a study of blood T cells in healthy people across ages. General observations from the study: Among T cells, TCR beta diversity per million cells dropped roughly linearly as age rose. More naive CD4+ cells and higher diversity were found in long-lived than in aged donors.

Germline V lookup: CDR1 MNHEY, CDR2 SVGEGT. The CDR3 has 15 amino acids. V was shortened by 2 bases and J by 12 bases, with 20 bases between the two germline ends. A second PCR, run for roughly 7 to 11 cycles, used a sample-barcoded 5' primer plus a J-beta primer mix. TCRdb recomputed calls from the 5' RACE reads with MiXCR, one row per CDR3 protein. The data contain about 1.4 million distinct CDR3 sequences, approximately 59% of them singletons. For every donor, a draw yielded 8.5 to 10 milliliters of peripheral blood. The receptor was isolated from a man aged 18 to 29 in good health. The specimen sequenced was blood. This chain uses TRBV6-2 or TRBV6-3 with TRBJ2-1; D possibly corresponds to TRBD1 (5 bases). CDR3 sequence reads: CASSYVGAARVTQFF. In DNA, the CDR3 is TGTGCCAGCAGTTACGTTGGGGCGGCGAGAGTAACGCAGTTCTTC.